A selection of T cell receptor beta chains follows, all from one sample in a study of vaccination and CD4 T cells after COVID-19. Antigens for these TCRs are unknown. TCRdb independently ran MiXCR on the PCR reads; one entry per CDR3 protein. The top ten hold about 22% of the sample, which has under 30,000 distinct CDR3 sequences, roughly 68% seen once. The sample here was CD4+ T cells from blood, cultured in vitro, taken after SARS-CoV-2 vaccination. These receptors were obtained from a human donor who received a COVID-19 vaccine. Both conserved end residues are part of each CDR3. D genes are given only for firm matches. A clone size is listed for some rows: how often the clone was seen (once, few, many), or a class if it is expanded.

V gene	clone size	CDR3 length	D gene	J gene	CDR3 protein	CDR3 DNA
TRBV11-3	once	17	TRBD2	TRBJ2-1	CASSLDLAGDAYNEQFF	TGTGCCAGCAGCTTAGATCTAGCGGGGGACGCTTACAATGAGCAGTTCTTC
TRBV6-1	.	13	.	TRBJ1-6	CASSEKRASPLHF	TGTGCCAGCAGTGAAAAGAGGGCTTCACCCCTCCACTTT
TRBV2	.	13	.	TRBJ2-3	CASSEIATDTQYF	TGTGCCAGCAGTGAAATAGCGACAGATACGCAGTATTTT
TRBV29-1	.	12	TRBD1	TRBJ1-2	CSVYQGAGGYTF	TGCAGCGTTTACCAGGGGGCTGGTGGCTACACCTTC
TRBV7-2	.	11	.	TRBJ1-1	CASSSGRAAFF	TGTGCCAGCAGTTCAGGGAGGGCGGCTTTCTTT
TRBV6-5	.	14	.	TRBJ1-2	CASSYSTVNYGYTF	TGTGCCAGCAGTTACTCTACGGTTAACTATGGCTACACCTTC
TRBV20-1	.	12	.	TRBJ2-3	CSASYGENTQYF	TGCAGTGCTAGTTACGGCGAGAATACGCAGTATTTT
TRBV20-1	.	14	.	TRBJ2-5	CSASFGQGGETQYF	TGCAGTGCTAGCTTCGGGCAGGGTGGGGAGACCCAGTACTTC
TRBV6-1	.	15	TRBD1	TRBJ1-2	CASSRRQGGRDGYTF	TGTGCCAGCAGTCGCCGACAGGGTGGCCGGGATGGCTACACCTTC
TRBV19	.	15	.	TRBJ1-4	CASSIRATGSEKLFF	TGTGCCAGTAGTATTAGGGCAACTGGTAGTGAAAAACTGTTTTTT
TRBV7-8	.	17	.	TRBJ2-2	CASSMLGRGRYTGELFF	TGTGCCAGCAGCATGCTCGGGAGGGGGCGATATACCGGGGAGCTGTTTTTT
TRBV28	few	16	.	TRBJ1-6	CASSLAGISYNSPLHF	TGTGCCAGCAGTTTGGCAGGAATCTCCTATAATTCACCCCTCCACTTT
TRBV12-3/TRBV12-4	.	13	TRBD1	TRBJ1-2	CASTLGQVYGYTF	TGTGCCAGCACCTTAGGACAGGTCTATGGCTACACCTTC
TRBV5-4	.	14	.	TRBJ1-6	CASSFLGFNSPLHF	TGTGCCAGCAGCTTCTTAGGGTTCAATTCACCCCTCCACTTT
TRBV28	.	16	TRBD1	TRBJ1-2	CASSLVGYQDRGKCTF	TGTGCCAGCAGTTTAGTTGGGTACCAAGACAGGGGGAAATGTACCTTC
TRBV6-1	.	14	TRBD1	TRBJ1-5	CASSLGQLNQPQHF	TGTGCCAGCAGTCTGGGACAGCTAAATCAGCCCCAGCATTTT
TRBV12-5	.	14	.	TRBJ2-5	CASGFDLTEETQYF	TGTGCTAGTGGTTTCGACCTAACGGAAGAGACCCAGTACTTC
TRBV29-1	few	12	.	TRBJ1-2	CSVELLPYGYTF	TGCAGCGTTGAACTACTTCCCTATGGCTACACCTTC
TRBV20-1	.	11	.	TRBJ2-5	CSARPGETQYF	TGCAGTGCTAGACCGGGGGAGACCCAGTACTTC
TRBV19	.	17	.	TRBJ1-2	CASSRGARRGANYGYTF	TGTGCCAGTAGTAGGGGGGCAAGGCGGGGAGCTAACTATGGCTACACCTTC
TRBV7-2	.	15	.	TRBJ2-3	CASSLWGGNTDTQYF	TGTGCCAGCAGCTTATGGGGAGGCAACACAGATACGCAGTATTTT
TRBV12-3/TRBV12-4	.	13	.	TRBJ1-2	CASSLGEDYGYTF	TGTGCCAGCAGTTTGGGGGAGGACTATGGCTACACCTTC
TRBV7-2	once	16	.	TRBJ2-7	CASSLDGGGHPYEQYF	TGTGCCAGCAGCTTAGATGGCGGGGGCCACCCCTACGAGCAGTACTTC
TRBV24-1	.	15	.	TRBJ1-4	CATSGGAATNEKLFF	TGTGCCACCAGTGGGGGGGCTGCAACTAATGAAAAACTGTTTTTT
TRBV20-1	.	16	.	TRBJ2-5	CSARHGQWDGLETQYF	TGCAGTGCTAGGCACGGGCAATGGGATGGGTTGGAGACCCAGTACTTC
TRBV7-9	.	14	TRBD2	TRBJ2-5	CASSLREGQETQYF	TGTGCCAGCAGCTTAAGGGAGGGCCAAGAGACCCAGTACTTC
TRBV27	once	15	.	TRBJ1-6	CASSLVGAVNSPLHF	TGTGCCAGCAGTTTGGTTGGGGCTGTTAATTCACCCCTCCACTTT
TRBV20-1	.	16	.	TRBJ1-6	CSARAAGQFYNSPLHF	TGCAGTGCTAGAGCGGCAGGGCAGTTCTATAATTCACCCCTCCACTTT
TRBV28	.	16	.	TRBJ1-1	CASSFRQVKAGAEAFF	TGTGCCAGCAGTTTTCGTCAGGTAAAGGCAGGGGCTGAAGCTTTCTTT
TRBV24-1	.	18	.	TRBJ2-1	CATSDFRTGQSSYNEQFF	TGTGCCACCAGTGATTTTCGCACAGGGCAGAGCTCCTACAATGAGCAGTTCTTC
TRBV7-2	.	12	.	TRBJ2-5	CASSLVRETQYF	TGTGCCAGCAGTCTCGTCAGAGAGACCCAGTACTTC
TRBV5-1	once	17	.	TRBJ2-3	CASTSGSYPSSTDTQYF	TGCGCCAGCACTTCGGGCTCGTACCCCTCTAGCACAGATACGCAGTATTTT
TRBV20-1	.	14	TRBD2	TRBJ2-7	CSAIAGGGEYEQYF	TGCAGTGCGATAGCGGGGGGCGGCGAGTACGAGCAGTACTTC
TRBV6-1	.	13	.	TRBJ2-3	CASSVKVADTQYF	TGTGCCAGCAGTGTAAAGGTCGCAGATACGCAGTATTTT
TRBV25-1	.	11	.	TRBJ1-2	CATQGGYGYTF	TGTGCCACCCAGGGAGGGTATGGCTACACCTTC
TRBV7-3	.	16	.	TRBJ1-1	CASSLIPQASNTEAFF	TGTGCCAGCAGCTTAATCCCCCAGGCTTCGAACACTGAAGCTTTCTTT
TRBV25-1	.	13	.	TRBJ2-5	CASSYGGRETQYF	TGTGCCAGCAGTTACGGGGGTCGGGAGACCCAGTACTTC
TRBV23-1	.	15	TRBD1	TRBJ2-5	CASGTIRDRSETQYF	TGCGCCAGCGGAACAATCCGGGACAGGTCAGAGACCCAGTACTTC
TRBV7-6	.	17	TRBD1	TRBJ2-2	CASSLAPGQENTGELFF	TGTGCCAGCAGCTTAGCGCCAGGACAGGAGAACACCGGGGAGCTGTTTTTT
TRBV30	.	15	.	TRBJ1-2	CAWTRPGGGLHGYTF	TGTGCCTGGACCCGCCCCGGGGGGGGTCTCCATGGCTACACCTTC
TRBV20-1	.	17	.	TRBJ1-2	CSARDPRVGGAEYGYTF	TGCAGTGCTAGAGACCCTCGCGTTGGGGGCGCTGAGTATGGCTACACCTTC
TRBV19	.	17	TRBD2	TRBJ2-3	CASSVTSGGLSTDTQYF	TGTGCCAGTAGTGTGACTAGCGGGGGGCTTAGCACAGATACGCAGTATTTT
TRBV30	.	11	.	TRBJ1-1	CAWSIGTEAFF	TGTGCCTGGAGTATAGGCACTGAAGCTTTCTTT
TRBV6-1	once	14	.	TRBJ2-5	CASSEVWAQETQYF	TGTGCCAGCAGTGAAGTGTGGGCCCAAGAGACCCAGTACTTC
TRBV2	.	13	.	TRBJ2-3	CASSVFRTDTQYF	TGTGCCAGCAGTGTCTTCCGCACAGATACGCAGTATTTT
TRBV19	few	17	.	TRBJ1-3	CASSIKGFQHSGNTIYF	TGTGCCAGTAGTATCAAGGGGTTTCAGCACTCTGGAAACACCATATATTTT
TRBV10-3	medium-sized	15	.	TRBJ2-2	CAISEGGRRTGELFF	TGTGCCATCAGTGAGGGGGGGCGCAGGACCGGGGAGCTGTTTTTT
TRBV7-2	few	15	TRBD1	TRBJ2-3	CASSPLGQGLDTQYF	TGTGCCAGCAGCCCCCTGGGACAGGGGTTGGATACGCAGTATTTT
TRBV5-1	.	15	.	TRBJ1-2	CASSSTGHSGWGYTF	TGCGCCAGCAGCTCAACCGGACACTCAGGCTGGGGCTACACCTTC
TRBV27	once	16	TRBD2	TRBJ2-3	CASSHLTSAYTDTQYF	TGTGCCAGCAGCCACCTGACTAGCGCGTACACAGATACGCAGTATTTT
TRBV19	once	14	.	TRBJ2-3	CASSINQATDTQYF	TGTGCCAGTAGTATAAACCAAGCCACAGATACGCAGTATTTT
TRBV27	few	15	TRBD1	TRBJ2-2	CASSRRDRGAGELFF	TGTGCCAGCAGTCGCCGGGACAGGGGGGCCGGGGAGCTGTTTTTT
TRBV27	few	15	TRBD1	TRBJ2-1	CASTKDRATYNEQFF	TGTGCCAGCACCAAAGACAGGGCGACCTACAATGAGCAGTTCTTC